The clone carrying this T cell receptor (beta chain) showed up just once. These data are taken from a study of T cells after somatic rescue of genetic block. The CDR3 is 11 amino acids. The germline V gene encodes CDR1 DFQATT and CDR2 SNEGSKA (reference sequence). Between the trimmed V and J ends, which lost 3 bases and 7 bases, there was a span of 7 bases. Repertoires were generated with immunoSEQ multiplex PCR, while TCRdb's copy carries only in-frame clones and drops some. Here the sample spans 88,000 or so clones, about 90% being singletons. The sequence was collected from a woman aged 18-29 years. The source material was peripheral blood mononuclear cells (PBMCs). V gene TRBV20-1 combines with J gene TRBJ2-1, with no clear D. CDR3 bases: TGCAGTGCTAGCCCGGTGAATGAGCAGTTCTTC. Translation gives CSASPVNEQFF.